The T cell receptor beta chain under discussion was sequenced for a study of beta chain features in type 1 diabetes. In this sample, this clone turned up a few times. The antigen is undetermined. Study observations and caveats: Among patients with Type 1 diabetes, TCRB CDR3s were moderately but significantly shorter in every one of the four CD4+ subsets. Comparison showed that naive, central memory and Treg TCRB repertoires appeared more similar among patients than among healthy donors.

The CDR3 is 16 residues long. CDR1 and CDR2 from the germline V gene are SGHRS and YFSETQ. Trimming removed 4 bases at V and 4 bases at J, with 17 bases between. The study reverse transcribed the entire isolated RNA, so it sequenced expressed TCRB transcripts. About 3.6 million reads was the average for naive, central memory and regulatory T cell samples. Using immunoSEQ multiplex PCR, the repertoire was profiled, and TCRdb retains in-frame clones only, with some absent. The sample shows some 250,000 clones, roughly a tenth of them seen only once. The specimen sequenced was naive CD4+ T cells from blood. The chain is built from TRBV5-1 and TRBJ1-4; D not certain. This clonotype originated in a young man with type 1 diabetes. The CDR3 region is CASSRGPLANNEKLFF. As DNA, the CDR3 is TGCGCCAGCAGCCGCGGGCCCCTTGCCAATAATGAAAAACTGTTTTTT.